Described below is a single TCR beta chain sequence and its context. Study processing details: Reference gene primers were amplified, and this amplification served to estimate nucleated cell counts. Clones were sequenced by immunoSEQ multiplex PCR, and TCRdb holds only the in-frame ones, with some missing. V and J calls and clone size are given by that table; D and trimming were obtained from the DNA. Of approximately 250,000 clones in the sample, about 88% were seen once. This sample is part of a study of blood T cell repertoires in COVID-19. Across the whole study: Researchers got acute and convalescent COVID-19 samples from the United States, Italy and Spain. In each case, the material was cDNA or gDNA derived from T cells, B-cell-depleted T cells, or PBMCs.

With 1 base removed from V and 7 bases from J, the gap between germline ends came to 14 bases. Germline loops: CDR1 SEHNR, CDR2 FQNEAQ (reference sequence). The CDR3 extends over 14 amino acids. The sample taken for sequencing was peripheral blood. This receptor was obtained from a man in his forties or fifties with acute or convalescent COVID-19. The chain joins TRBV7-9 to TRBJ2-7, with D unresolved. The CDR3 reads CASSLGAYLGEQYF. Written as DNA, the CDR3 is TGTGCCAGCAGCTTAGGGGCCTACCTCGGAGAGCAGTACTTC.